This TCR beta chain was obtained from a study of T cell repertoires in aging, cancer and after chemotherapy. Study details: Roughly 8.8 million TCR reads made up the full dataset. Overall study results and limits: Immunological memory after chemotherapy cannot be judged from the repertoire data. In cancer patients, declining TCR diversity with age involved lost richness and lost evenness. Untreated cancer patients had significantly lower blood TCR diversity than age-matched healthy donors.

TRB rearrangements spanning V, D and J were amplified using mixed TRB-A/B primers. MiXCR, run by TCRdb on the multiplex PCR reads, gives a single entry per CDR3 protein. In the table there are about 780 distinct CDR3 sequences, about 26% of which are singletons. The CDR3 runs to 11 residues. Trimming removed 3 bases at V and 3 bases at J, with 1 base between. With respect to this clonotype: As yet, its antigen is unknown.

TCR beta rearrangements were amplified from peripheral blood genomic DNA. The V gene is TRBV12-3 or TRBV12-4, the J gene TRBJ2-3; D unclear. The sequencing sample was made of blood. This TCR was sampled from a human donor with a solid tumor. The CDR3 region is CASSFTDTQYF. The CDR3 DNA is TGTGCCAGCAGTTTTACAGATACGCAGTATTTT.